The sequence of this T cell receptor (beta chain) was determined in a study of IL-17A CD8 T cells in psoriatic arthritis synovium. Background for the entire study: The goal of the study was to define the phenotype, molecular profile and function of synovial IL-17A+CD8+ T cells in psoriatic arthritis pathogenesis.

After DNA extraction (Qiagen), TCRbeta V-D-J rearrangements were amplified in a bias-controlled manner and then sequenced at high throughput (immunoSEQ; Adaptive Biotech). The paper's data handling went like this. The immunoSEQ Analyzer platform was used to analyze productive sequences at the sequence level. Clonality was calculated as 1 minus Pielou's evenness, with values from 0 (highly polyclonal) to 1 (monoclonal). How much repertoires overlapped between subsets was quantified with the Morisita index, which goes from 0 (no similarity) to 1 (complete similarity). TCRdb provides this immuneACCESS table in a form limited to in-frame rearrangements. Some clones are lacking; in checked studies, under half of them reflect an unresolved V gene, and why the rest are absent is not known. V, J and clone size derive from that table, while D and trimming were established from the DNA sequence. Present in this sample are approximately 2,300 clones, 65% to 80% of which were seen just once. The ten largest clones represent about 15% of the sample.

With respect to this clone: What antigen it recognizes has not been identified. Base qualities were left out, and no much larger clone turns up one base away.

Overall study results and their limits: Although most synovial CD8+ subsets stayed polyclonal, some individual clones made up over 5% of the repertoire. Only a few patients were covered by TCR sequencing, and this limited sample size was acknowledged by the authors. In a couple of patients, many Tc17 clones were shared with the synovial Tc1 population, giving Morisita overlap indices above 0.75. Because no psoriatic arthritis synovial tissue samples were available, cells were taken from synovial fluid instead of synovial tissue.

The CDR3 covers 11 residues, taking in both the cysteine and the phenylalanine. Only the CDR3 part of the read is kept: 33 bases, read in frame from the first base. The germline V gene provides CDR1 MNHNS and CDR2 SASEGT. V was cut back by 8 bases and J by 4 bases, leaving a gap of 8 bases between them. CD3+ T cells were isolated magnetically, stimulated for 1.5 hours with PMA and ionomycin, and then labeled using IL-17A and IFNgamma cytokine secretion assays. Synovial fluid effusions were aspirated from the actively inflamed joints of patients with psoriatic arthritis. Memory CD8+ T cells in synovial fluid were sorted patient by patient into Tc17 (IL-17A+) cells, bulk memory cells and Tc1 (IL-17A-IFNgamma+) cells in order to compare their TCR repertoires. Psoriatic arthritis patients met the Classification of Psoriatic Arthritis Study Group (CASPAR) criteria. After counterstaining with viability dye plus anti-CD3, CD8, CD14 and CD4 antibodies, the cytokine-secreting cells were sorted on a BD FACSAria. In a few patients with psoriatic arthritis, sorted CD8+ T cell subsets from synovial fluid were put through TCRbeta sequencing. After isolation with Lymphoprep, synovial fluid mononuclear cells were cryopreserved in liquid nitrogen until use. Around 50% fetal calf serum and roughly 10% dimethyl sulfoxide were contained in the cryopreservation medium.

Material: IFN-gamma+ CD8+ T cells from synovial fluid. Explained via the paper, the cell subset or site label denotes: IL-17A-IFNgamma+ memory CD8+ (Tc1) cells. This clonotype was sampled from a human donor with psoriatic arthritis. The chain is made from TRBV6-1 and TRBJ1-2; a tentative D call is TRBD1 (5 bases match). The encoded CDR3 is CASDGGYGYTF. The DNA reads as follows: TGTGCCAGCGATGGGGGCTATGGCTACACCTTC.